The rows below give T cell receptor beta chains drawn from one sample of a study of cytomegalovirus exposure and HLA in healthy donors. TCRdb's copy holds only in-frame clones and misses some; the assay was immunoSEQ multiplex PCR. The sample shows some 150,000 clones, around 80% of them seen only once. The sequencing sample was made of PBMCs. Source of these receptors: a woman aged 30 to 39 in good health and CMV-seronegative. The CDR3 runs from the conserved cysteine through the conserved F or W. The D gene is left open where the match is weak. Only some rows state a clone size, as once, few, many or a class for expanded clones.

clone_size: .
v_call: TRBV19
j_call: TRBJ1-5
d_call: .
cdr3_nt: TGTGCCAGTAGTATCATGCGACGGGGCAATCAGCCCCAGCATTTT
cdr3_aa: CASSIMRRGNQPQHF

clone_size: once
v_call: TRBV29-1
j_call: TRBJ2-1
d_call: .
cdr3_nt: TGCAGCGTTGTAGGGGGAACGACCTACAATGAGCAGTTCTTC
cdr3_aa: CSVVGGTTYNEQFF

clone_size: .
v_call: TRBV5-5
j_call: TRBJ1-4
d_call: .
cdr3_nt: TGTGCCAGCAGCTTGGTCCCGGTTAATGAAAAACTGTTTTTT
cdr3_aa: CASSLVPVNEKLFF

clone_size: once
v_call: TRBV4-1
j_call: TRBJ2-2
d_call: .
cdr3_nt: TGCGCCAGCAGCCCCGGGACTGTGAACACCGGGGAGCTGTTTTTT
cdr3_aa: CASSPGTVNTGELFF

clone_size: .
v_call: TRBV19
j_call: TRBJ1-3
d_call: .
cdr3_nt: TGTGCCAGTTCCTCGGGGGGCTCTGGAAACACCATATATTTT
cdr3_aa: CASSSGGSGNTIYF

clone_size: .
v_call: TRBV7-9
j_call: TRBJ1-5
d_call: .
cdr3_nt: TGTGCCAGCAGACAGGATGATCAGCCCCAGCATTTT
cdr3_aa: CASRQDDQPQHF

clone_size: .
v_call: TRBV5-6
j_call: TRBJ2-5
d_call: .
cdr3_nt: TGTGCCAGCAGCTTGGTCCCCACAGGGTTCGGAGAGACCCAGTACTTC
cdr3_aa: CASSLVPTGFGETQYF

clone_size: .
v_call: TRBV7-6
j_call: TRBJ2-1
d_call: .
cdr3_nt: TGTGCCAGCAGTCCTTCGCGGAGCACTCGCTACAATGAGCAGTTCTTC
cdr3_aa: CASSPSRSTRYNEQFF

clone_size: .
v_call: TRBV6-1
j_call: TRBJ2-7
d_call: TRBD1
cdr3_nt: TGTGCCAGCAGTGAATATGTGGGACAGATGAGCTCCTACGAGCAGTACTTC
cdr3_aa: CASSEYVGQMSSYEQYF

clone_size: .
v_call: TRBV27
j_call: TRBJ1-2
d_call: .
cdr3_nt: TGTGCCAGCAGTTTGTTCGACGGGGGGGCATTTGGCTACACCTTC
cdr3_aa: CASSLFDGGAFGYTF

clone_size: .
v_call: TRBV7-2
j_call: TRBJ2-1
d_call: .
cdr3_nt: TGTGCCAGCAGCTTTCCGGGACTTAACAATGAGCAGTTCTTC
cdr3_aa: CASSFPGLNNEQFF

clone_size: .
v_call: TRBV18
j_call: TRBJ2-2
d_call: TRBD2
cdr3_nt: TGTGCCAGCTCACCGTCTAGCGGGATACGAACCGGGGAGCTGTTTTTT
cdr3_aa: CASSPSSGIRTGELFF

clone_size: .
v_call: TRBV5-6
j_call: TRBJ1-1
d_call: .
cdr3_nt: TGTGCCAGCAGCTTGGGACTCAAGAACACTGAAGCTTTCTTT
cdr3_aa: CASSLGLKNTEAFF

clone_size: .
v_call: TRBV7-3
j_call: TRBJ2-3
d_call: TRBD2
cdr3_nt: TGTGCCAGCAGCCGAGGACTAGCCCCAGATACGCAGTATTTT
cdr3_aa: CASSRGLAPDTQYF

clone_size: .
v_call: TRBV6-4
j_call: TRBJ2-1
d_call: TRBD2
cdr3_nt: TGTGCCAGCAGTCCCGGGACTAGCGCTTACAATGAGCAGTTCTTC
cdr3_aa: CASSPGTSAYNEQFF

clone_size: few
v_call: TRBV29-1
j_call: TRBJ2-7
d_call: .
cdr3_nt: TGCAGCGTTGAAGATCCCAGATACGAGCAGTACTTC
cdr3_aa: CSVEDPRYEQYF